This is a list of T cell receptor beta chains from one sample in a study of blood T cell repertoires in COVID-19. The method was immunoSEQ multiplex PCR; TCRdb's version includes in-frame clones alone and lacks a portion of them. Found here are 85,000 to 90,000 clones, over 75% of them singletons; the top ten hold more than 15%. Sequencing input: peripheral blood. The receptors stem from a woman older than 75 with active or convalescent COVID-19. The CDR3 runs from the conserved cysteine through the conserved F or W. Each record gives: V gene, D gene, J gene, clone size, CDR3 DNA, CDR3 protein. A D gene is named only where the DNA matches it firmly. Clone size is shown for a subset of rows, as once, few, many or a class of expanded clone.

>TRBV5-5|.|TRBJ1-5|.
TGTGCCAGCAGATCGGGAGGGCAGAGCAATCAGCCCCAGCATTTT
CASRSGGQSNQPQHF
>TRBV7-2|TRBD1|TRBJ2-3|.
TGTGCCAGCAGCGGATCGACAGGGGGCATAGATACGCAGTATTTT
CASSGSTGGIDTQYF
>TRBV7-2|.|TRBJ2-7|.
TGTGCCAGCAGCCTAGGAGGGGGGGGGTATTACGAGCAGTACTTC
CASSLGGGGYYEQYF
>TRBV28|TRBD2|TRBJ2-5|.
TGTGCCAGCAGTTTGGGAGCGGGAGGGATGGAGACCCAGTACTTC
CASSLGAGGMETQYF
>TRBV2|.|TRBJ2-7|.
TGTGCCAGCATCGGAGGCCCGGGGTACGAGCAGTACTTC
CASIGGPGYEQYF
>TRBV11-2|TRBD2|TRBJ2-2|.
TGTGCCAGCAGCCGGGAGGAGACTTGGAACACCGGGGAGCTGTTTTTT
CASSREETWNTGELFF
>TRBV5-5|.|TRBJ1-5|once
TGTGCCAGCAGCTTGGCCGAGGGTCAGCCCCAGCATTTT
CASSLAEGQPQHF
>TRBV19|TRBD1|TRBJ2-7|.
TGTGCCAGTAGTTTCGGACAGGCCTACGAGCAGTACTTC
CASSFGQAYEQYF
>TRBV28|.|TRBJ2-2|.
TGTGCCAGCAGTTTACCCATTCCCGGGGAGCTGTTTTTT
CASSLPIPGELFF
>TRBV27|TRBD1|TRBJ2-2|few
TGTGCCAGCAGGACTGACAGGGGCTGGGGGGAGCTGTTTTTT
CASRTDRGWGELFF
>TRBV7-8|TRBD1|TRBJ2-2|.
TGTGCCAGCAGCAACAGGGACAGGGGAAACACCGGGGAGCTGTTTTTT
CASSNRDRGNTGELFF
>TRBV29-1|TRBD1|TRBJ1-5|.
TGCACAGGGGGAACGGATCAGCCCCAGCATTTT
CTGGTDQPQHF
>TRBV6-5|.|TRBJ2-3|.
TGTGCCAGCAGTTACCTAGCAGCTAGCACAGATACGCAGTATTTT
CASSYLAASTDTQYF
>TRBV6-5|.|TRBJ2-7|.
TGTGCCAGCAGTTACTCCCCCAGGAAGTCCTACGAGCAGTACTTC
CASSYSPRKSYEQYF